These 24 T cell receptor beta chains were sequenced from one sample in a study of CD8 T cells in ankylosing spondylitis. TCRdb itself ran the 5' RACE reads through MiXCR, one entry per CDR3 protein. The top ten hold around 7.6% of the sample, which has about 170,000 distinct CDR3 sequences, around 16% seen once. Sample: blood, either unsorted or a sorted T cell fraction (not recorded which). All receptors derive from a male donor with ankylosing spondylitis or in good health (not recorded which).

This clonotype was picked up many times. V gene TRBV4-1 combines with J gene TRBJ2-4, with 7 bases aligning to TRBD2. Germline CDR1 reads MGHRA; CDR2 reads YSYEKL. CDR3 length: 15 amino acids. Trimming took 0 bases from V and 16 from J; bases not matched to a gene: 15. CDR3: CASSQDLLAPSSQYF. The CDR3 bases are TGCGCCAGCAGCCAAGATCTACTAGCGCCCTCCTCCCAATACTTC.

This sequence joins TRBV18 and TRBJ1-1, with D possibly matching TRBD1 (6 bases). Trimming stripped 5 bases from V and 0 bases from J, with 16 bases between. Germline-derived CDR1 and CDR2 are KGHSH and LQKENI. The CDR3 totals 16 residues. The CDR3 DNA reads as TGTGCCAGCTCAGAGGATCTGGACAGCATGAACACTGAAGCTTTCTTT. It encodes CASSEDLDSMNTEAFF.

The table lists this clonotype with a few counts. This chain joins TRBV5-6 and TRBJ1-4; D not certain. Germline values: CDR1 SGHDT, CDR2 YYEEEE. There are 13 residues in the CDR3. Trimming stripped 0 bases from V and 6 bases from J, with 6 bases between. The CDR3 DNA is TGTGCCAGCAGCTTGGGCCTCGATGAAAAACTGTTTTTT. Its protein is CASSLGLDEKLFF.

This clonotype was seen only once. The CDR3 DNA is TGCAGTGCTAGAGAAGGGTACTATGGCTACACCTTC. Translation gives CSAREGYYGYTF. The V gene is TRBV20-1, the J gene TRBJ1-2; no clear D gene. Germline CDR1 reads DFQATT; CDR2 reads SNEGSKA (reference sequence). With 0 bases removed from V and 3 bases from J, the gap between germline ends came to 5 bases. The CDR3 consists of 12 residues.

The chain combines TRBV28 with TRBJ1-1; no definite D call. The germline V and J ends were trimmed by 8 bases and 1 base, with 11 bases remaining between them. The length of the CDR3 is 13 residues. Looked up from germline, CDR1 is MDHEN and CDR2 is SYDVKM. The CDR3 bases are TGTGCCAGCGAGCCAGCCAGGAACACTGAAGCTTTCTTT. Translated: CASEPARNTEAFF.

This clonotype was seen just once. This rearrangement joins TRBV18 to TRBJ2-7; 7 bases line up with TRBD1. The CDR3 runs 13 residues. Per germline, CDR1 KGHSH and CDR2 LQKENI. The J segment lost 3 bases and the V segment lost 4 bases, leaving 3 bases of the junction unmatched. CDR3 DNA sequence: TGTGCCAGCTCACAACAGGGGAACTACGAGCAGTACTTC. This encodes CASSQQGNYEQYF.

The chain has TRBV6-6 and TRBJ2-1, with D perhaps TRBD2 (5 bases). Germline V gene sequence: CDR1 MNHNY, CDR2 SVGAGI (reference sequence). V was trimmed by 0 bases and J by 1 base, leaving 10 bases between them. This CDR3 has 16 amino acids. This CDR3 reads CASSYSQRGSYNEQFF. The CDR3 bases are TGTGCCAGCAGTTACTCCCAGAGAGGGTCCTACAATGAGCAGTTCTTC.

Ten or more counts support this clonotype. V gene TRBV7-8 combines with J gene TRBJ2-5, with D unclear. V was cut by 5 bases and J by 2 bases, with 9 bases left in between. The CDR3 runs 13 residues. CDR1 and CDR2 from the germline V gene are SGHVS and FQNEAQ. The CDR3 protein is CASSTGRQETQYF. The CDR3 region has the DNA TGTGCCAGCAGCACCGGACGACAAGAGACCCAGTACTTC.

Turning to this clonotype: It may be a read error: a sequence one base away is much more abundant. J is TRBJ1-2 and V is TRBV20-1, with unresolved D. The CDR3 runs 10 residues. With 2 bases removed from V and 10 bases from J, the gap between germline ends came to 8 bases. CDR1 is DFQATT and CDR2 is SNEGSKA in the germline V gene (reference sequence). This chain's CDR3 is CSARHDDYTF. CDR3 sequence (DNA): TGCAGTGCTAGACATGACGACTACACCTTC.

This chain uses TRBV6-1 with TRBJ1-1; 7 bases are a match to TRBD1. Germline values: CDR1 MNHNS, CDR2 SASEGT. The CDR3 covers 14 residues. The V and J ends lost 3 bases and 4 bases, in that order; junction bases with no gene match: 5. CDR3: CASSETRGGTEAFF. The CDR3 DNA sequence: TGTGCCAGCAGTGAGACCAGGGGGGGCACTGAAGCTTTCTTT.

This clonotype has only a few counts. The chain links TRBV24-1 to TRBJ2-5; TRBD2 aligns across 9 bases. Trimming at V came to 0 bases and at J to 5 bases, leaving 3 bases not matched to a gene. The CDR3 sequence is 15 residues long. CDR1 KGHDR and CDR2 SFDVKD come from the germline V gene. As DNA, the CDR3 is TGTGCCACCAGTGATTTGCTAGCGGGACTCGAGACCCAGTACTTC. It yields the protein CATSDLLAGLETQYF.

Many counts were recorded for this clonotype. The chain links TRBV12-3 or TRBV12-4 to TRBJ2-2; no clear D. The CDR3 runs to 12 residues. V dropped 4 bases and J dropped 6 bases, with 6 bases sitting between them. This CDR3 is CASSSEAGELFF. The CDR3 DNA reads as TGTGCCAGCAGTTCCGAGGCCGGGGAGCTGTTTTTT.

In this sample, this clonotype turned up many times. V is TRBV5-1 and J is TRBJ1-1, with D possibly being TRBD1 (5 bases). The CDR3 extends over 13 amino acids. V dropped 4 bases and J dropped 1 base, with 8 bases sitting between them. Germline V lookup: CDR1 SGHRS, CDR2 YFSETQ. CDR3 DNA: TGCGCCAGCAGCCCGACAGCGAACACTGAAGCTTTCTTT. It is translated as CASSPTANTEAFF.

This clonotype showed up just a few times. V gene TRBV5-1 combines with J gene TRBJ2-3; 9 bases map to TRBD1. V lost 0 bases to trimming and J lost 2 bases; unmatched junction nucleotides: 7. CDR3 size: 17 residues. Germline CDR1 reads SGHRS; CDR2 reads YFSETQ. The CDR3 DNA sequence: TGCGCCAGCAGCTTGGGACAGGGGGGAGATCTCACAGATACGCAGTATTTT. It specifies CASSLGQGGDLTDTQYF.

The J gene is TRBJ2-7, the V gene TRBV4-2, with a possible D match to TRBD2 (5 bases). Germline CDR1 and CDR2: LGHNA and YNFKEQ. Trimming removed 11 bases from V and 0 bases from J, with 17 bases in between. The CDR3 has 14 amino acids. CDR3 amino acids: CAASRGSSSYEQYF. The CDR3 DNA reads TGTGCCGCGAGCCGCGGGTCCAGCTCCTACGAGCAGTACTTC.

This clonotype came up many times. The CDR3 DNA follows: TGCGCCAGCAGTGAGGCGGGCAGGGACACTGAAGCTTTCTTT. Translated: CASSEAGRDTEAFF. This chain links TRBV10-1 with TRBJ1-1; maybe TRBD1 (5 bases). Germline values: CDR1 WNHNN, CDR2 SYGVQD (reference sequence). V was pared by 2 bases and J by 3 bases, with 10 bases between. The CDR3 length is 14 residues.

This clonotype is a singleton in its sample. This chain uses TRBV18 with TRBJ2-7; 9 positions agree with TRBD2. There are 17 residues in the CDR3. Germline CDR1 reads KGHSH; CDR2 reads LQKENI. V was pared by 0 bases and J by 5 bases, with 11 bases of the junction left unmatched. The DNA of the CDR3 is TGTGCCAGCTCACCACCTTCTAGCGGGACGGTTGGCAACGAGCAGTACTTC. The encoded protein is CASSPPSSGTVGNEQYF.

In DNA, the CDR3 is TGTGCCAGCTCATCCTACAGAGACAATCAGCCCCAGCATTTT. It codes for CASSSYRDNQPQHF. This rearrangement joins TRBV18 to TRBJ1-5, with D uncertain. Trimming cost V 5 bases and J 3 bases, with 11 bases left between them. The V gene's germline CDR1 is KGHSH and CDR2 LQKENI. CDR3 length: 14 residues.

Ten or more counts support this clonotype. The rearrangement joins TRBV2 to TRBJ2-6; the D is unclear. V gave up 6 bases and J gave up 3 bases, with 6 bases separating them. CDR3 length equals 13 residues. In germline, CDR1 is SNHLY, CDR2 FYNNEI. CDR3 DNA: TGTGCCAGCAGGACGAATGGGGCCAACGTCCTGACTTTC. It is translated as CASRTNGANVLTF.

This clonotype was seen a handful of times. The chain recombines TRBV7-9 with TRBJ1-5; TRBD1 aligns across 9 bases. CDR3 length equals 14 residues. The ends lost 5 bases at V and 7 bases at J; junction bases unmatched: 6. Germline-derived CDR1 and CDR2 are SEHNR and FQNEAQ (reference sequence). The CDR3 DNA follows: TGTGCCAGCAGCCCCCCCGGACAGGGGCAGCCCCAGCATTTT. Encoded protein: CASSPPGQGQPQHF.

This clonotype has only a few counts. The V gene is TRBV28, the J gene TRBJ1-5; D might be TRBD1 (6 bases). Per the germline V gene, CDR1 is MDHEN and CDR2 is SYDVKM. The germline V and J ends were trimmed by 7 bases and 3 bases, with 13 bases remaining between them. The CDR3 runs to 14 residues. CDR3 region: CASIGAGANQPQHF. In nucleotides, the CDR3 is TGTGCCAGCATTGGGGCAGGGGCCAATCAGCCCCAGCATTTT. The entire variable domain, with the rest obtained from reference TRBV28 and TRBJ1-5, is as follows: DVKVTQSSRYLVKRTGEKVFLECVQDMDHENMFWYRQDPGLGLRLIYFSYDVKMKEKGDIPEGYSVSREKKERFSLILESASTNQTSMYLCASIGAGANQPQHFGDGTRLSIL.

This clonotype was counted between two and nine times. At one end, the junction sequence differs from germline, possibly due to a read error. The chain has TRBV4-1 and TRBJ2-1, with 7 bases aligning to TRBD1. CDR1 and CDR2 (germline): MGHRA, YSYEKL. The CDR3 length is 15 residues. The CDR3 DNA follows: TGCGCCAGCAGCCAAGTGAAGGGGGCGTCGGATGAGCAGCTCTTC. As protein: CASSQVKGASDEQLF.

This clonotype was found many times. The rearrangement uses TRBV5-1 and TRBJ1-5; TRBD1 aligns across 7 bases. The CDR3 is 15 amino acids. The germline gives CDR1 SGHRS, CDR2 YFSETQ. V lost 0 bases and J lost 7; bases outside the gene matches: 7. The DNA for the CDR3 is TGCGCCAGCAGCTTGGAACCAGGGGGGAGACAGCCCCAGCATTTT. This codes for CASSLEPGGRQPQHF.

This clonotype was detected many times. The CDR3 DNA sequence: TGCGCCAGCAGCTTGGCCAATTTAGAGACCCAGTACTTC. Its protein product is CASSLANLETQYF. This rearrangement joins TRBV5-1 to TRBJ2-5; D remains unclear. Germline CDR1 SGHRS, CDR2 YFSETQ. Trimming removed 0 bases from V and 4 bases from J, with 7 bases in between. CDR3 length equals 13 residues.